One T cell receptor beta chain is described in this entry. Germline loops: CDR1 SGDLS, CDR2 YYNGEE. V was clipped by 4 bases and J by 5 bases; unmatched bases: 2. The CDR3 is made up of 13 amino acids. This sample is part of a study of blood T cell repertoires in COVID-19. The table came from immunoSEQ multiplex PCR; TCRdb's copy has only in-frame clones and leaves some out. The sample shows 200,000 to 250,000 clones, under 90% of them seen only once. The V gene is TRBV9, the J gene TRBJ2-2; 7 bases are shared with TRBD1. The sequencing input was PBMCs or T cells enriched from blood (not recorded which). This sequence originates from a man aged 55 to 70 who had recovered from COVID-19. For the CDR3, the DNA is TGTGCCAGCAGCCTGGGACAGACCGGGGAGCTGTTTTTT. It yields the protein CASSLGQTGELFF. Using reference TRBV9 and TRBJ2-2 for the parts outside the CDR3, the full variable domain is DSGVTQTPKHLITATGQRVTLRCSPRSGDLSVYWYQQSLDQGLQFLIQYYNGEERAKGNILERFSAQQFPDLHSELNLSSLELGDSALYFCASSLGQTGELFFGEGSRLTVL.